This T cell receptor beta chain derives from a study of CD8+ T cells in alopecia areata. Notes on the study in general: Affected lesional scalp, above all in alopecia totalis/universalis, was more clonal than normal scalp.

Extraction and reverse transcription of RNA yielded cDNA as the sequencing template. TCRdb keeps only in-frame clones here, not all; method: immunoSEQ multiplex PCR. The repertoire includes 110,000 to 150,000 clones, less than 65% of them detected once, and roughly a third sits in the top ten. This clone was recorded a few times. What it recognizes is unknown. This CDR3 spans 12 amino acids. Germline assignment: CDR1 SEHNR and CDR2 FQNEAQ (reference sequence). Unmatched junction bases numbered 8, after V lost 11 bases and J lost 7 bases. Input material: CD8+ T cells sorted from blood. The chain combines TRBV7-9 with TRBJ1-5; 7 nucleotides match TRBD1. This TCR derives from a human donor in good health. The CDR3 region is CAGSTGAQPQHF. The CDR3 DNA is TGTGCCGGATCTACAGGGGCCCAGCCCCAGCATTTT.